A selection of T cell receptor beta chains follows, all from one sample in a study of shared clonotypes between healthy human individuals. TCRdb keeps only in-frame clones here, not all; method: immunoSEQ multiplex PCR. This sample has fewer than 600,000 clones; 79% occur once, and the top ten carry over 10%. Sequenced sample: PBMCs. The receptors originated from a woman aged 40 to 55 in good health. Some clones in this sample may be carry-over from other donors' samples. The CDR3 runs from the conserved cysteine through the conserved F or W. A D gene is named only where the DNA matches it firmly. A row's size may be missing; if present it is once, few, many or a size class.

>.|.|TRBV28|TRBJ2-1
TGTGCCAGCAGTTCCTTGGCTTACAATGAGCAGTTCTTC
CASSSLAYNEQFF
>.|.|TRBV5-6|TRBJ2-3
TGTGCCAGCAGCGGACGAGATACGCAGTATTTT
CASSGRDTQYF
>many|.|TRBV2|TRBJ2-5
TGTGCCAGCAGTTCGGACGGGACACTTGGTGAGACCCAGTACTTC
CASSSDGTLGETQYF
>.|.|TRBV9|TRBJ2-1
TGTGCCAGCAGCGTAACGGGGGCACACTACAATGAGCAGTTCTTC
CASSVTGAHYNEQFF
>.|.|TRBV21-1|TRBJ2-1
TGTGCCAGCAGCAAGGGTCCGTACCTCGATGAGCAGTTCTTC
CASSKGPYLDEQFF
>.|.|TRBV18|TRBJ1-1
TGTGCCAGCTCTTCGAGAGGGGGAAACACTGAAGCTTTCTTT
CASSSRGGNTEAFF
>.|.|TRBV7-6|TRBJ2-1
TGTGCCAGCAGCTCCGGGGGATACAATGAGCAGTTCTTC
CASSSGGYNEQFF
>.|TRBD1|TRBV6-5|TRBJ1-2
TGTGCCAGCAGTCGCCGTCAGGGGGGGAACTATGGCTACACCTTC
CASSRRQGGNYGYTF
>.|.|TRBV4-1|TRBJ2-3
TGCGCCAGCAGCCAGGTGATACCGACAGATACGCAGTATTTT
CASSQVIPTDTQYF
>.|TRBD1|TRBV30|TRBJ2-7
TGTGCCTGGAACCTCGGGACAGGGGATTACGAGCAGTACTTC
CAWNLGTGDYEQYF
>.|TRBD2|TRBV5-4|TRBJ2-7
TGTGCCAGCAGCTTACGTGGGAGGGCAAACGAGCAGTACTTC
CASSLRGRANEQYF
>.|.|TRBV7-9|TRBJ2-3
TGTGCCAGCAGCTTTGGCGAGGGGGGAAGCACAGATACGCAGTATTTT
CASSFGEGGSTDTQYF
>.|TRBD2|TRBV18|TRBJ2-7
TGTGCCAGCTCACCAGGAGGACTAGCGGGGTACGAGCAGTACTTC
CASSPGGLAGYEQYF
>.|TRBD2|TRBV7-3|TRBJ2-1
TGTGCCAGCGGAAGGAGCGGGGTGGAAGGAGACGAGCAGTTCTTC
CASGRSGVEGDEQFF
>.|TRBD1|TRBV2|TRBJ2-1
TGTGCCAGCAGTGGGGACAGGGCTCCCAATGAGCAGTTCTTC
CASSGDRAPNEQFF
>.|.|TRBV28|TRBJ1-5
TGTGCCAGCAGTACAGATCTTAGCAATCAGCCCCAGCATTTT
CASSTDLSNQPQHF
>.|.|TRBV4-2|TRBJ2-7
TGTGCCAGCAGCCAAGATCCCCTTAGCGGAATGAGCTCCTACGAGCAGTACTTC
CASSQDPLSGMSSYEQYF
>.|.|TRBV5-6|TRBJ1-1
TGTGCCAGCAGCTTGGGGCGGGGTTTCCTGCAGGGGACTTTCTTT
CASSLGRGFLQGTFF
>once|.|TRBV11-2|TRBJ2-5
TGTGCCAGCAGCCCACGGGGCCTGGGGAAAGAGACCCAGTACTTC
CASSPRGLGKETQYF
>.|.|TRBV6-4|TRBJ2-3
TGTGCCAGCAGTGGGTCCGCCGGCACAGATACGCAGTATTTT
CASSGSAGTDTQYF
>many|TRBD1|TRBV7-2|TRBJ1-2
TGTGCCAGCAGCGTCGGACAGGCTAGCTACACCTTC
CASSVGQASYTF
>few|.|TRBV7-9|TRBJ2-7
TGTGCCAGCAGCGACCGACAGGGAGGCGAGCAGTACTTC
CASSDRQGGEQYF
>once|TRBD1|TRBV19|TRBJ2-1
TGTGCCAGTAGTTTCAACAGGGGGCGGGCAGGGAATGAGCAGTTCTTC
CASSFNRGRAGNEQFF
>.|.|TRBV7-2|TRBJ2-2
TGTGCCAGCAGCCCCCGTGCTGGAGGGAACTCTAGAACCGGGGAGCTGTTTTTT
CASSPRAGGNSRTGELFF
>.|.|TRBV7-9|TRBJ2-5
TGTGCCAGCAGCTTGGGCGCAGGAGGTGAGACCCAGTACTTC
CASSLGAGGETQYF
>.|.|TRBV7-9|TRBJ2-4
TGTGCCAGCAGCTATGAGGGGAACATTCAGTACTTC
CASSYEGNIQYF
>.|.|TRBV7-2|TRBJ2-7
TGTGCCAGCAGCCCCCTGGGTTTACCGACCGAGCAGTACTTC
CASSPLGLPTEQYF
>.|.|TRBV6-1|TRBJ1-5
TGTGCCAGCAGGGCCGGAGGGTCCCTCAATCAGCCCCAGCATTTT
CASRAGGSLNQPQHF
>.|.|TRBV27|TRBJ2-1
TGTGCCAGCAGGGAGGGATACTACTACAATGAGCAGTTCTTC
CASREGYYYNEQFF
>.|TRBD2|TRBV27|TRBJ2-3
TGTGCCAGCAGCCGGGGGGGGAGGGGCACAGATACGCAGTATTTT
CASSRGGRGTDTQYF
>.|.|TRBV7-9|TRBJ2-1
TGTGCCAGCAGCCCGGGGGAGGGGGGTGATGAGCAGTTCTTC
CASSPGEGGDEQFF
>.|.|TRBV6-1|TRBJ1-5
TGTGCCAGCAGTGAATTTAGGCAGGGACATCAGCCCCAGCATTTT
CASSEFRQGHQPQHF
>.|.|TRBV28|TRBJ2-7
TGTGCCAGCAGTTTGGGCCTGGACGACGAGCAGTACTTC
CASSLGLDDEQYF
>.|.|TRBV25-1|TRBJ2-7
TGTGCCAGCAGTGTCGGGACTCAGATCTACGAGCAGTACTTC
CASSVGTQIYEQYF
>.|TRBD1|TRBV5-4|TRBJ1-4
TGTGCCAGCAGCCACAGGGGTTCGGCTAATGAAAAACTGTTTTTT
CASSHRGSANEKLFF
>.|.|TRBV18|TRBJ2-3
TGTGCCAGCTCATCGACAACAGCACACACAGATACGCAGTATTTT
CASSSTTAHTDTQYF
>few|TRBD2|TRBV10-2|TRBJ2-7
TGCGCCAGCGGGACTAGCGGGAGGGGTCAGTACGAGCAGTACTTC
CASGTSGRGQYEQYF
>.|.|TRBV28|TRBJ1-5
TGTGCCAGCAGTTTGTGGGGAGATCAGCCCCAGCATTTT
CASSLWGDQPQHF
>few|TRBD2|TRBV7-3|TRBJ2-2
TGTGCCAGCAGCTTAGGACTAGCGGGAGACGGGGAGCTGTTTTTT
CASSLGLAGDGELFF
>.|TRBD2|TRBV19|TRBJ2-1
TGTGCCAGTAGGGCCGGGACTAGCGTTTACAATGAGCAGTTCTTC
CASRAGTSVYNEQFF
>.|.|TRBV7-7|TRBJ2-1
TGTGCCAGCAGCTTAGCTGGACAGTCAAGGGAGCAGTTCTTC
CASSLAGQSREQFF
>.|TRBD1|TRBV5-1|TRBJ2-1
TGCGCCAGCAGCCAGACAGGGGGTTCCTACAATGAGCAGTTCTTC
CASSQTGGSYNEQFF
>.|.|TRBV10-1|TRBJ2-7
TGCGCCAGCAGTGAGGAGGAGGGCAGATTCTACGAGCAGTACTTC
CASSEEEGRFYEQYF
>.|.|TRBV28|TRBJ1-1
TGTGCCAGCAGTTCACGGACAGAAATGAACACTGAAGCTTTCTTT
CASSSRTEMNTEAFF
>.|.|TRBV21-1|TRBJ1-5
TGTGCCAGCAGAACAGGGCCCCAGCATTTT
CASRTGPQHF
>.|.|TRBV2|TRBJ1-1
TGTGCCAGCAGGGCAGGGTTGGCTTTCTTT
CASRAGLAFF
>.|.|TRBV6-1|TRBJ2-5
TGTGCCAGCAGTAAACTTCGGGAGACCCAGTACTTC
CASSKLRETQYF
>.|.|TRBV5-1|TRBJ1-4
TGCGCCAGCAGCTTCGGCCAGGGTTATGAAAAACTGTTTTTT
CASSFGQGYEKLFF
>once|.|TRBV27|TRBJ2-7
TGTGCCAGCAGTTTTTGGCAGGCTAAGGGCGAGCAGTACTTC
CASSFWQAKGEQYF
>.|TRBD1|TRBV7-2|TRBJ1-5
TGTGCCAGCAGCTTAGAGGGGACAGGATCGGGTCAGCCCCAGCATTTT
CASSLEGTGSGQPQHF
>.|.|TRBV7-2|TRBJ2-1
TGTGCCAGCAGCTTACTAAATCAGGGTCATGAGCAGTTCTTC
CASSLLNQGHEQFF
>few|TRBD2|TRBV18|TRBJ2-5
TGTGCCAGCTCGGGGGGACTAGCTGAGACCCAGTACTTC
CASSGGLAETQYF